This is a list of T cell receptor beta chains from one sample in a study of radiation and T cells in renal cell carcinoma. TCRdb's table, derived via immunoSEQ multiplex PCR, lists solely in-frame clones and lacks some. Here the sample spans about 150,000 clones, about nine tenths being singletons. The specimen comprised blood, sampled from a patient whose treatment included radiotherapy and nephrectomy. The receptors were sampled from a woman in her 70s with renal cell carcinoma. Each CDR3 is given with its conserved first and last residue. D genes are given only for firm matches. Size tells how often a clone was seen (once, few, many) or the class of an expanded clone, and some rows leave it out.

TRBV19,TRBJ1-1,.,14,.,CASSGSKRGTEAFF,TGTGCCAGTAGTGGTAGTAAGAGGGGCACTGAAGCTTTCTTT
TRBV5-1,TRBJ2-2,.,15,.,CASSSTVSHTGELFF,TGCGCCAGCAGCTCGACTGTTAGCCACACCGGGGAGCTGTTTTTT
TRBV30,TRBJ2-5,TRBD1,14,.,CAWSPGTAQETQYF,TGTGCCTGGAGCCCAGGGACAGCCCAAGAGACCCAGTACTTC
TRBV18,TRBJ1-1,.,14,.,CASSRGQLNTEAFF,TGTGCCAGCTCACGTGGACAGTTGAACACTGAAGCTTTCTTT
TRBV7-2,TRBJ2-3,.,14,.,CASSLGNRGQAQYF,TGTGCCAGCAGCTTAGGGAACCGGGGCCAGGCGCAGTATTTT
TRBV30,TRBJ1-2,.,13,.,CAWSVRQVDGYTF,TGTGCCTGGAGTGTACGACAGGTGGATGGCTACACCTTC
TRBV11-3,TRBJ1-6,.,11,.,CASRLGEPLHF,TGTGCCAGCAGGTTGGGGGAACCCCTCCACTTT
TRBV7-6,TRBJ2-5,TRBD1,15,.,CASSSSYRGQETQYF,TGTGCCAGCAGCTCCTCCTACAGGGGCCAAGAGACCCAGTACTTC
TRBV30,TRBJ2-2,TRBD1,16,.,CAWSAPGQGSTGELFF,TGTGCCTGGAGTGCGCCGGGACAGGGAAGCACCGGGGAGCTGTTTTTT
TRBV28,TRBJ2-5,TRBD2,14,.,CASRKLAGGRTQYF,TGTGCCAGCAGGAAACTAGCGGGGGGGCGGACCCAGTACTTC
TRBV4-2,TRBJ2-1,TRBD2,15,once,CASSRTSGGAREQFF,TGTGCCAGCAGCCGAACTAGCGGGGGGGCGCGGGAGCAGTTCTTC
TRBV19,TRBJ2-1,.,13,.,CASSQNRFNEQFF,TGTGCCAGTAGTCAGAACCGATTCAATGAGCAGTTCTTC
TRBV7-3,TRBJ1-1,.,13,.,CASSVGRGREAFF,TGTGCCAGCAGCGTAGGGCGGGGCCGGGAAGCTTTCTTT
TRBV30,TRBJ1-1,.,14,many,CAWSVDNGQGEAFF,TGTGCCTGGAGTGTAGACAATGGGCAGGGTGAAGCTTTCTTT
TRBV7-2,TRBJ2-2,TRBD1,15,.,CASSLITGGNGELFF,TGTGCCAGCAGCTTAATCACAGGGGGAAACGGGGAGCTGTTTTTT
TRBV27,TRBJ2-5,TRBD2,15,.,CASSSPSGGAETQYF,TGTGCCAGCAGTTCGCCTAGCGGGGGGGCGGAGACCCAGTACTTC
TRBV30,TRBJ1-2,.,14,once,CASPPRVIGYGYTF,TGTGCCTCTCCCCCCAGGGTTATCGGCTATGGCTACACCTTC
TRBV11-3,TRBJ2-1,TRBD2,17,once,CASSFPRLAGPSNEQFF,TGTGCCAGCAGTTTTCCTCGACTAGCGGGCCCCTCTAATGAGCAGTTCTTC
TRBV7-9,TRBJ2-5,.,13,.,CASSLAGGETQYF,TGTGCCAGCAGCTTAGCGGGGGGTGAGACCCAGTACTTC
TRBV28,TRBJ1-4,TRBD1,16,.,CASSLRQTGGGKKLFF,TGTGCCAGCAGTTTACGCCAGACAGGGGGCGGGAAAAAACTGTTTTTT
TRBV9,TRBJ2-3,TRBD2,16,.,CASSVGGSGGTDTQYF,TGTGCCAGCAGCGTAGGGGGTAGCGGGGGCACAGATACGCAGTATTTT
TRBV5-4,TRBJ2-5,.,15,.,CASSLGLGDQETQYF,TGTGCCAGCAGCTTGGGGTTGGGGGACCAAGAGACCCAGTACTTC
TRBV7-3,TRBJ2-2,TRBD1,16,.,CASSIKGQENTGELFF,TGTGCCAGCAGCATTAAGGGACAGGAGAACACCGGGGAGCTGTTTTTT
TRBV4-1,TRBJ1-2,.,14,.,CASSQNRGYYGYTF,TGCGCCAGCAGCCAAAACCGAGGATACTATGGCTACACCTTC
TRBV18,TRBJ2-3,TRBD1,15,.,CASSPGQTTTDTQYF,TGTGCCAGCTCACCGGGACAGACCACAACAGATACGCAGTATTTT
TRBV19,TRBJ1-5,.,13,.,CASTGSPNQPQHF,TGTGCCAGTACGGGCAGCCCAAATCAGCCCCAGCATTTT
TRBV30,TRBJ2-7,.,14,.,CAWSFLGVTYEQYF,TGTGCCTGGAGTTTTCTGGGGGTTACCTACGAGCAGTACTTC
TRBV10-2,TRBJ1-1,.,16,.,CATIGGGTHLNTEAFF,TGCGCCACCATTGGCGGGGGCACTCACTTGAACACTGAAGCTTTCTTT
TRBV28,TRBJ1-2,TRBD1,13,.,CASRPTGEDGYTF,TGTGCCAGCAGGCCGACAGGGGAGGATGGCTACACCTTC
TRBV28,TRBJ1-1,.,15,once,CASSFRGGGGAEAFF,TGTGCCAGCAGTTTCCGGGGAGGTGGGGGCGCTGAAGCTTTCTTT
TRBV6-5,TRBJ2-1,.,11,.,CASMGGNEQFF,TGTGCCAGCATGGGGGGAAATGAGCAGTTCTTC
TRBV6-5,TRBJ1-6,.,15,.,CASRTGSSYNSPLHF,TGTGCCAGCAGGACAGGTTCTTCCTATAATTCACCCCTCCACTTT
TRBV7-6,TRBJ1-5,.,15,.,CASAIGRGINQPQHF,TGTGCCAGCGCAATAGGAAGGGGCATCAATCAGCCCCAGCATTTT
TRBV29-1,TRBJ1-1,.,14,few,CSVVLPVRNTEAFF,TGCAGCGTTGTACTGCCAGTCCGGAACACTGAAGCTTTCTTT
TRBV18,TRBJ2-5,TRBD2,15,.,CASSPSGGVRETQYF,TGTGCCAGCTCACCAAGCGGGGGGGTCCGGGAGACCCAGTACTTC
TRBV6-6,TRBJ2-7,TRBD1,14,.,CASKVTQGDYEQYF,TGTGCCAGCAAAGTAACACAGGGGGACTACGAGCAGTACTTC
TRBV28,TRBJ1-1,.,13,.,CASRRSMNTEAFF,TGTGCCAGTAGGCGAAGTATGAACACTGAAGCTTTCTTT
TRBV30,TRBJ1-1,.,13,few,CAWSPTGNTEAFF,TGTGCCTGGAGCCCTACAGGAAACACTGAAGCTTTCTTT
TRBV28,TRBJ1-2,.,17,once,CASSLYPPRPANYGYTF,TGTGCCAGCAGTTTATATCCCCCTCGCCCAGCTAACTATGGCTACACCTTC
TRBV30,TRBJ1-2,TRBD1,16,.,CAWSTGQGFFDYGYTF,TGTGCCTGGAGTACCGGACAGGGCTTTTTTGACTATGGCTACACCTTC
TRBV4-1,TRBJ2-5,TRBD2,17,.,CASSQEPGGTIQETQYF,TGCGCCAGCAGCCAAGAGCCGGGGGGGACAATTCAAGAGACCCAGTACTTC
TRBV30,TRBJ2-7,.,11,.,CAWSRSYEQYF,TGTGCCTGGAGTAGAAGCTACGAGCAGTACTTC
TRBV30,TRBJ1-3,.,11,few,CAWRSGNTIYF,TGTGCCTGGAGATCTGGAAACACCATATATTTT
TRBV9,TRBJ1-2,.,14,.,CASSVGGSVYGYTF,TGTGCCAGCAGCGTAGGTGGATCCGTCTATGGCTACACCTTC
TRBV7-9,TRBJ2-1,TRBD2,19,.,CASSGSGLAGGPTYNEQFF,TGTGCCAGCAGCGGCTCGGGACTAGCGGGGGGACCCACCTACAATGAGCAGTTCTTC
TRBV10-1,TRBJ2-4,.,10,.,CASKNGSEYF,TGCGCCAGCAAAAACGGGTCCGAGTACTTC
TRBV6-1,TRBJ2-5,.,14,.,CASTNRGGGETQYF,TGTGCCAGCACGAACCGGGGTGGGGGGGAGACCCAGTACTTC
TRBV4-1,TRBJ2-3,.,15,.,CASSQVGETRGSQYF,TGCGCCAGCAGCCAAGTCGGAGAGACTCGGGGATCGCAGTATTTT
TRBV19,TRBJ1-3,TRBD1,16,.,CASSSRTGRSGNTIYF,TGTGCCAGTAGTTCCCGGACAGGGAGGTCTGGAAACACCATATATTTT
TRBV2,TRBJ1-1,.,16,.,CASSGPTAAQNTEAFF,TGTGCCAGCAGTGGGCCGACCGCTGCGCAGAACACTGAAGCTTTCTTT
TRBV21-1,TRBJ1-3,.,13,.,CASRTGDGNTIYF,TGTGCCAGCAGAACAGGGGATGGAAACACCATATATTTT
TRBV5-1,TRBJ2-5,.,13,.,CASSPDSQETQYF,TGCGCCAGCAGCCCCGACTCGCAAGAGACCCAGTACTTC
TRBV7-9,TRBJ1-1,.,15,.,CASSLGRVVNTEAFF,TGTGCCAGCAGCTTAGGTAGGGTGGTCAACACTGAAGCTTTCTTT
TRBV5-1,TRBJ2-5,TRBD1,17,.,CASSSELPGTGVETQYF,TGCGCCAGCAGCTCCGAACTCCCCGGGACAGGGGTTGAGACCCAGTACTTC
TRBV18,TRBJ2-7,.,13,.,CASSPKSTYEQYF,TGTGCCAGCTCACCAAAGAGCACCTACGAGCAGTACTTC
TRBV7-9,TRBJ1-6,.,18,.,CASSFSSVANSYNSPLHF,TGTGCCAGCAGCTTTTCGTCAGTTGCTAACTCCTATAATTCACCCCTCCACTTT
TRBV30,TRBJ1-1,TRBD1,14,.,CAWATGVGRIKAFF,TGTGCCTGGGCAACAGGGGTCGGCCGAATAAAAGCTTTCTTT
TRBV19,TRBJ1-2,.,13,.,CASRGGFAYGYTF,TGTGCCAGTAGGGGAGGGTTCGCCTATGGCTACACCTTC
TRBV19,TRBJ2-3,.,14,.,CASSWGTMTDTQYF,TGTGCCAGTAGCTGGGGCACTATGACAGATACGCAGTATTTT